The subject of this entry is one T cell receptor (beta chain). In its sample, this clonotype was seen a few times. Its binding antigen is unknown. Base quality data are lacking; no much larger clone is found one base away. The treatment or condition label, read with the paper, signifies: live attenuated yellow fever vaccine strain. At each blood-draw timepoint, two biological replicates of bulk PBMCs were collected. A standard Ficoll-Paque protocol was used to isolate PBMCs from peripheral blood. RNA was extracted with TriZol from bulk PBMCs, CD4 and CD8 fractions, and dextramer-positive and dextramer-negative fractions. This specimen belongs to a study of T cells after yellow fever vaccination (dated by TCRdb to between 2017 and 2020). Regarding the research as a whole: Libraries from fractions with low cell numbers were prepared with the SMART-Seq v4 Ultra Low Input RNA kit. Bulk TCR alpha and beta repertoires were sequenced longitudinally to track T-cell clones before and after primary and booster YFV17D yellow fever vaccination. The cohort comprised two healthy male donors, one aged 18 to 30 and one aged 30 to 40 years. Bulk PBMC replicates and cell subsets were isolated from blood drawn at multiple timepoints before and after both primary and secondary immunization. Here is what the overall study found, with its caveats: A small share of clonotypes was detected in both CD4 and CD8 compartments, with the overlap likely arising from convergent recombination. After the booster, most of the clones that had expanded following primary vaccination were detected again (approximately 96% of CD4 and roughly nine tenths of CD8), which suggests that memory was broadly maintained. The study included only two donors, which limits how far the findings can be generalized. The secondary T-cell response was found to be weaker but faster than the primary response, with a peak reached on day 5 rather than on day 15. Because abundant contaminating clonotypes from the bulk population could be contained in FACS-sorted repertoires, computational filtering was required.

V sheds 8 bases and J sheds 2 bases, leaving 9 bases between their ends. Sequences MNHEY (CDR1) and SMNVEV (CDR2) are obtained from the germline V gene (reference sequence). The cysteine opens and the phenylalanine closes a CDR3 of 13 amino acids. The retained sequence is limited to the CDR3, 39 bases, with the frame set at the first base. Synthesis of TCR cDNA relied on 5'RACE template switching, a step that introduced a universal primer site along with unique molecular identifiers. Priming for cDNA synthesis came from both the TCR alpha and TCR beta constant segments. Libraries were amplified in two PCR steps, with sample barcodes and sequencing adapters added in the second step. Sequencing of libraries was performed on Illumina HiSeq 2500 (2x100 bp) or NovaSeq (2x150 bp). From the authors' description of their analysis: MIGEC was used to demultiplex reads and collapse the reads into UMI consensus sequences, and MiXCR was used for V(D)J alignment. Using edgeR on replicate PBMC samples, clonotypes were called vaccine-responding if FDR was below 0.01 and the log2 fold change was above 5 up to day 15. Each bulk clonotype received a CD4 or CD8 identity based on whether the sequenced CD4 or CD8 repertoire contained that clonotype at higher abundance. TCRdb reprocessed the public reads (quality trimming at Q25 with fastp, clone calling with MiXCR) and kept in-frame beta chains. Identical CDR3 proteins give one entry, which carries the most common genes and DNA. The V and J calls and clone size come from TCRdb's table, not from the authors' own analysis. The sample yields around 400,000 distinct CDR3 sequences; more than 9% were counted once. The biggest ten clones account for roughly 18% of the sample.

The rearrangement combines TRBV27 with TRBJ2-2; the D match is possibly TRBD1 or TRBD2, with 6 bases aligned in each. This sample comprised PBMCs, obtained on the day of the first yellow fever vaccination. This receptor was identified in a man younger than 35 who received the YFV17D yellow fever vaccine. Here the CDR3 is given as CASGGLNTGELFF. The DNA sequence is TGTGCCAGCGGGGGGCTTAACACCGGGGAGCTGTTTTTT.